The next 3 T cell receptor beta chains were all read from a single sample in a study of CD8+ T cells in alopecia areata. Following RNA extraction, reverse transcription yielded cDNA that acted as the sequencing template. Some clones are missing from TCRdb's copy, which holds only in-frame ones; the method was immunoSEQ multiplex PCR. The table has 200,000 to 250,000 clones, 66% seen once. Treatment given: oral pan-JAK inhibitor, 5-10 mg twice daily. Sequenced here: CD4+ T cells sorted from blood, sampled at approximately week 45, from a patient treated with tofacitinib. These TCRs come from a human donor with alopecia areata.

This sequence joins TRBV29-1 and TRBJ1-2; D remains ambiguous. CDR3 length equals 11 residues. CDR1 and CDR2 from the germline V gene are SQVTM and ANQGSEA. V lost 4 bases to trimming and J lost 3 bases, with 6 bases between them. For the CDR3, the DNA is TGCAGCGTTGTATCAGACTATGGCTACACCTTC. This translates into CSVVSDYGYTF.

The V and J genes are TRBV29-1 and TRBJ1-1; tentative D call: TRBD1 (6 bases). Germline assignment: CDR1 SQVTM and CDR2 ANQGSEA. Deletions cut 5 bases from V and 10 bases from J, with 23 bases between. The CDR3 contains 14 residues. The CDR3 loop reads CSVKGLEGGLSAFF. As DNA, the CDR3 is TGCAGCGTTAAAGGGCTAGAAGGGGGTTTATCAGCTTTCTTT.

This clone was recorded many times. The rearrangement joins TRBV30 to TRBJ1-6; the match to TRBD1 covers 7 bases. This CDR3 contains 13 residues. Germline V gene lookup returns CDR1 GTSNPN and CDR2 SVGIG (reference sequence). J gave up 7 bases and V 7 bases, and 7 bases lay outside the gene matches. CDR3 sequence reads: CAFRTGKNSPLHF. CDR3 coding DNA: TGTGCCTTCCGGACAGGAAAAAATTCACCCCTCCACTTT.